This section outlines one TCR beta chain sequence together with its context. No antigen is known for it. Base qualities are not recorded, but no much larger clone differs from it by a single base. These data come from a study of blood T cell repertoires in COVID-19 (dated by TCRdb to about 2020). A note on the overall study: Samples covering the acute and convalescent phases of COVID-19 were provided by collaborators in the United States, Italy and Spain. Samples were obtained from the ongoing ImmuneRACE study (first 160 participants) and from over a thousand subjects provided by 6 global collaborators. The prospective study material was composed of cDNA or gDNA derived from T cells, B-cell-depleted T cells, or PBMCs. Where HLA class I and class II types were available, the types were taken from metadata supplied by the sample provider, not from assay-based typing. The repertoires were made available in a free public database intended to serve as a resource for research on the immune response to SARS-CoV-2. The dataset comprised deeply sampled blood TCRbeta repertoires from subjects exposed to, actively infected with, or recovered from COVID-19. The sample metadata nearly always contained a de-identified subject ID, COVID-19 status, age in years and sex.

TCRbeta CDR3 regions were amplified from genomic DNA using the immunoSEQ Assay, a bias-controlled multiplex PCR. The authors' analysis ran thus. Within the assay, amplification of reference gene primers was used to estimate how many nucleated cells each sample contained. Sequence reads were collapsed and filtered to measure the absolute abundance of every unique TCRbeta CDR3 rearrangement. For each sample, productive Simpson clonality was calculated as the square root of Simpson's diversity index across productive rearrangements. What TCRdb holds here is the immuneACCESS table cut down to in-frame rearrangements. Part of the clones is not present; checked against another copy, under half of the missing clones reflect an unresolved V gene, and the others are unexplained. The V and J calls and the clone size are those of that table, but D and trimming were determined from the DNA. The sample table lists about 120,000 clones, 70% to 90% of them with a count of one. Nearly 0.9% of the sample rests with the top ten.

Whole blood was collected in K2EDTA tubes by collaborating institutions according to the institutions' own protocols. For TCRbeta analysis, collaborator samples were shipped as frozen whole blood, as isolated PBMCs, or as DNA extracted from either sample type. Overall study results and their limits: The quantity of clinical and demographic metadata differed by source and by participant and was supplied without curation.

The germline V gene sets CDR1 to SGHVS and CDR2 to FQNEAQ. Trimmed from V: 1 base; trimmed from J: 2 bases; junction bases lacking a gene match: 5. Measured from the cysteine to the phenylalanine, the CDR3 is 16 residues long. Only the CDR3 DNA stays, 48 bases, in frame from base 1. The V and J segments used are TRBV7-8 and TRBJ1-2, with 9 junctional bases fitting TRBD1. The source is a woman aged 45-59 years with active or convalescent COVID-19. The source material was peripheral blood. The base sequence is TGTGCCAGCAGCTTAGAGGGGACAGGGCTAAACTATGGCTACACCTTC. This sequence encodes CASSLEGTGLNYGYTF.